This T cell receptor beta chain originates from a study of cytotoxic CD8 clonotypes in ibrutinib-treated CLL. Study information: Among patients, about 25 responded partially and 2 completely; 14 then stayed remitted and some 12 progressed after median 68 months.

Overall study results and limits: An increase in clonality occurred at ibrutinib response, followed by a return toward baseline at progression. Under therapy, public clonotypes either contracted or stayed stable, and they were uncommon.

With respect to this clone: Its antigen is undetermined.

Measured with immunoSEQ multiplex PCR; TCRdb has only the in-frame clones, and not every one. The table lists approximately 47,000 clones, 57% of them singletons, with approximately 30% in the top ten. The sample was PBMCs, taken after 24 months of ibrutinib treatment. The source of this sequence is a human donor with chronic lymphocytic leukemia.

CDR3 residues: CASSVLSSGGSYNEQFF. CDR3 DNA: TGTGCCAGCAGCGTATTATCGTCGGGGGGCTCCTACAATGAGCAGTTCTTC. This rearrangement joins TRBV9 to TRBJ2-1, with TRBD2 identical over 7 bases. This CDR3 comprises 17 residues. The germline gives CDR1 SGDLS, CDR2 YYNGEE. V trimming: 1 base; J trimming: 0 bases; junction bases outside the gene matches: 7.